This T cell receptor (beta chain) was profiled in a study of cytomegalovirus exposure and HLA in healthy donors. CDR1 LGHNA and CDR2 YSLEER come from the germline V gene. With V trimmed by 8 bases and J by 5 bases, 13 bases remained unmatched. The CDR3 sequence is 16 residues long. PCR amplification relied on 60 Vbeta primers (plus 13 Jbeta primers). Sequenced by immunoSEQ multiplex PCR; TCRdb stores in-frame clones only, minus some. The table has some 200,000 clones, more than 65% seen once. The material sequenced was PBMCs. The chain has TRBV4-3 and TRBJ2-2; the match to TRBD2 covers 8 bases. This receptor was identified in a man aged 50 or older in good health and CMV-seronegative. Here the CDR3 DNA reads TGCGCCAGCTCGGGAGGGGGGGGGCCGGAAACCGGGGAGCTGTTTTTT. Amino acid sequence: CASSGGGGPETGELFF.